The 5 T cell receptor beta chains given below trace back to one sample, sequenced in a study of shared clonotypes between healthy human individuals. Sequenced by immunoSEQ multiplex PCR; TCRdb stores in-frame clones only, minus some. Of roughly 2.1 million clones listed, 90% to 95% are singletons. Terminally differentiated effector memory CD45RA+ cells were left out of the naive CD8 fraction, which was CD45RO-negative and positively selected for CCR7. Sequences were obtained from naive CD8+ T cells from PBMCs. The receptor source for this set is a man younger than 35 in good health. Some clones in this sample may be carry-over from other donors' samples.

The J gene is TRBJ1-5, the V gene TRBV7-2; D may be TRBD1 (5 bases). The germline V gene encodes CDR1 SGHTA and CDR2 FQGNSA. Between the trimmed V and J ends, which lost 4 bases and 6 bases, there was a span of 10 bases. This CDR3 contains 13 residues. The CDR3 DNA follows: TGTGCCAGCAGCTCGGGACTGAGTCAGCCCCAGCATTTT. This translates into CASSSGLSQPQHF.

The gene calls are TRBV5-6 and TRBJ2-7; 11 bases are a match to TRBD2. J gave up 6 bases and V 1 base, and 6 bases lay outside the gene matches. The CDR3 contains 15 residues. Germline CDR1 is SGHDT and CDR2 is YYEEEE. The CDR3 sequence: CASSLFTSGSFEQYF. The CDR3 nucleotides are TGTGCCAGCAGCTTGTTCACTAGCGGGAGTTTCGAGCAGTACTTC.

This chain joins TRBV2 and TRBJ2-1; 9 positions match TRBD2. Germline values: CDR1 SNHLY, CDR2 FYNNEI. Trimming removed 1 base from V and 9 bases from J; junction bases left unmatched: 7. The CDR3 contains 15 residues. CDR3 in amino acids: CASSEGWTSDSEQFF. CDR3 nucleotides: TGTGCCAGCAGTGAAGGATGGACTAGCGATAGTGAGCAGTTCTTC.

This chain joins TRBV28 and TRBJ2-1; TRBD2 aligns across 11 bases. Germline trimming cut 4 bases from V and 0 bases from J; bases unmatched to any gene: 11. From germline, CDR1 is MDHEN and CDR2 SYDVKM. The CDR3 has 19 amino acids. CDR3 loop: CASSSPTSGILFSYNEQFF. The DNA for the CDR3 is TGTGCCAGCAGTTCCCCGACTAGCGGGATTCTCTTCTCCTACAATGAGCAGTTCTTC.

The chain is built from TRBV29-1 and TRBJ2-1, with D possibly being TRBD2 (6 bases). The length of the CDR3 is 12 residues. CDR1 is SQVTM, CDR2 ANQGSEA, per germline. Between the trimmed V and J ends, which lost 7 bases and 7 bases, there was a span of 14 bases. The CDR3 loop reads CSAPFRGNEQFF. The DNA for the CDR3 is TGCAGCGCTCCGTTCCGGGGGAATGAGCAGTTCTTC.